The 29 T cell receptor beta chains below were found in one sample sequenced in a study of T cells after yellow fever vaccination. TCRdb re-analysed the 5' RACE reads in MiXCR, keeping a single row per CDR3 protein. Here the sample spans over 120,000 distinct CDR3 sequences, 6.6% being singletons. The sample consisted of CD4+ T cells sorted from PBMCs, taken 10 days after the yellow fever booster vaccination. The receptors shown here come from a man aged 25 to 40 who received the YFV17D yellow fever vaccine.

This clonotype came up many times. The chain employs TRBV20-1 and TRBJ2-7; tentatively, D is TRBD2 (5 bases). V was clipped by 3 bases and J by 5 bases, with 14 bases between them. Germline V gives CDR1 DFQATT, CDR2 SNEGSKA (reference sequence). The CDR3 has 13 residues. The CDR3 DNA sequence: TGCAGTGCTAGCCGTGGGAGCAATAACGAGCAGTACTTC. Its protein is CSASRGSNNEQYF.

This clonotype has at least ten counts. The chain couples TRBV15 to TRBJ1-1; D not resolved. The germline V gene encodes CDR1 LNHNV and CDR2 YYDKDF (reference sequence). Trimming stripped 5 bases from V and 1 base from J, with 8 bases between. This CDR3 spans 13 amino acids. The CDR3 spells CATSVLGNTEAFF. CDR3 nucleotide sequence: TGTGCCACCAGCGTCCTCGGGAACACTGAAGCTTTCTTT.

On this clonotype: Given a much more abundant clone one base away, this may be a read error. The chain uses TRBV20-1 and TRBJ2-3, with TRBD2 matching over 9 bases. Germline lookup yields CDR1 DFQATT and CDR2 SNEGSKA (reference sequence). This CDR3 has 14 residues. The CDR3 reads CSASSGRSTVTQYF. The CDR3 coding sequence is TGCAGTGCTAGTAGCGGGAGATCAACAGTTACGCAGTATTTT.

This clonotype was found a few times. V gene TRBV30 combines with J gene TRBJ2-7; D remains unclear. The V end was cut by 1 base, the J end by 1 base, with 11 bases between. Germline values: CDR1 GTSNPN, CDR2 SVGIG (reference sequence). The CDR3 loop spans 14 amino acids. In DNA, the CDR3 is TGTGCCTGGAGTGGAACACCGAGATCCTACGAGCAGTACTTC. Its translation: CAWSGTPRSYEQYF.

This clonotype has a count of ten or more. The rearrangement links TRBV20-1 to TRBJ2-3; D uncertain. Germline CDR1 DFQATT, CDR2 SNEGSKA (reference sequence). V lost 3 bases and J lost 2, with 18 bases in between. The CDR3 runs to 16 residues. CDR3 loop: CSASVSKGGPTDTQYF. Here the CDR3 DNA reads TGCAGTGCTAGCGTTTCGAAGGGCGGACCCACAGATACGCAGTATTTT.

This clonotype was picked up many times. The chain recombines TRBV5-1 with TRBJ1-3; perhaps TRBD1 as D (5 bases). Germline CDR1 SGHRS, CDR2 YFSETQ. The ends were cut back, 6 bases at V and 0 bases at J, with 19 bases in the middle. The CDR3 sequence is 17 residues long. The chain's CDR3 is CASIPRGEEGSGNTIYF. DNA for the CDR3: TGCGCCAGCATCCCGAGGGGTGAGGAGGGCTCTGGAAACACCATATATTTT.

Ten or more counts support this clonotype. This CDR3 reads CASSLWADEKLFF. The CDR3 bases are TGTGCCAGCAGCCTGTGGGCCGATGAAAAACTGTTTTTT. This chain connects TRBV6-1 to TRBJ1-4; D ambiguous. This CDR3 has 13 amino acids. In germline, CDR1 is MNHNS, CDR2 SASEGT. V lost 6 bases to trimming and J lost 6 bases, with 11 bases between them.

The table lists this clonotype with many counts. The gene calls are TRBV9 and TRBJ2-1; a weak D match, TRBD2 (6 bases). V was clipped by 0 bases and J by 0 bases, with 10 bases between them. The CDR3 totals 16 residues. The V gene's germline CDR1 is SGDLS and CDR2 YYNGEE. CDR3 sequence (DNA): TGTGCCAGCAGCGTAGGGGTGGGGGGCTCCTACAATGAGCAGTTCTTC. This encodes CASSVGVGGSYNEQFF.

This clonotype was seen repeatedly, ten times or more. The V and J genes are TRBV7-2 and TRBJ2-7; D is uncertain. The CDR3 runs to 15 residues. CDR1 is SGHTA, CDR2 FQGNSA, per germline. V was trimmed by 1 base and J by 0 bases, leaving 10 bases between them. CDR3 sequence (DNA): TGTGCCAGCAGCTTAGACGGAGCGTACTCCTACGAGCAGTACTTC. Translation: CASSLDGAYSYEQYF.

At least ten counts were recorded for this clonotype. This chain links TRBV10-3 with TRBJ2-7; possibly TRBD1 for D (5 bases). The germline V gene has CDR1 ENHRY and CDR2 SYGVKD. V lost 10 bases, J lost 3 bases, and 10 bases lay in between. This CDR3 contains 11 residues. CDR3 bases: TGTGCCACCAAGGGGAACTACGAGCAGTACTTC. Protein sequence: CATKGNYEQYF.

This clonotype was seen repeatedly, ten times or more. V and J are TRBV3-1 and TRBJ2-7, with D hard to call. V gave up 4 bases and J gave up 2 bases, with 9 bases separating them. CDR1 and CDR2 from the germline V gene are LGHDT and YNNKEL (reference sequence). The length of the CDR3 is 13 residues. Here the CDR3 DNA reads TGTGCCAGCAGCCCCCACCACCCCTACGAGCAGTACTTC. This sequence encodes CASSPHHPYEQYF.

The chain has TRBV5-4 and TRBJ2-7; D gene unclear. V was shortened by 4 bases and J by 2 bases, with 16 bases between the two germline ends. This CDR3 is built from 15 residues. The germline V gene has CDR1 SGHNT and CDR2 YYREEE (reference sequence). CDR3: CASSPRLASPYEQYF. As DNA, the CDR3 is TGTGCCAGCAGCCCGCGCCTTGCATCCCCCTACGAGCAGTACTTC. The full variable domain, rest sourced from reference TRBV5-4 and TRBJ2-7, is ETGVTQSPTHLIKTRGQQVTLRCSSQSGHNTVSWYQQALGQGPQFIFQYYREEENGRGNFPPRFSGLQFPNYSSELNVNALELDDSALYLCASSPRLASPYEQYFGPGTRLTVT.

This clonotype was counted many times. V usage is TRBV24-1 and J usage is TRBJ2-2; TRBD1 is a possible D gene (5 bases). Germline CDR1 KGHDR, CDR2 SFDVKD. The ends were cut back, 2 bases at V and 4 bases at J, with 7 bases in the middle. The CDR3 runs 14 residues. The chain's CDR3 is CATSDSGRTGELFF. CDR3 in DNA: TGTGCCACCAGTGATTCAGGGCGCACCGGGGAGCTGTTTTTT.

This clonotype was detected many times. The rearrangement uses TRBV5-1 and TRBJ2-7; 7 bases match TRBD2. Germline assignment: CDR1 SGHRS and CDR2 YFSETQ. The CDR3 length is 15 residues. Germline trimming cut 0 bases from V and 6 bases from J; bases unmatched to any gene: 9. CDR3 loop: CASSLGAGSSGEQYF. As DNA, the CDR3 is TGCGCCAGCAGCTTGGGAGCGGGAAGCTCAGGCGAGCAGTACTTC. Supplemented by reference TRBV5-1 and TRBJ2-7, the full variable domain reads KAGVTQTPRYLIKTRGQQVTLSCSPISGHRSVSWYQQTPGQGLQFLFEYFSETQRNKGNFPGRFSGRQFSNSRSEMNVSTLELGDSALYLCASSLGAGSSGEQYFGPGTRLTVT.

The chain has TRBV5-1 and TRBJ1-2, with 7 bases that match TRBD1. This CDR3 region has 15 residues. Losses at the gene ends were 4 bases for V and 3 bases for J; bases not matched to a gene: 9. Germline CDR1 is SGHRS and CDR2 is YFSETQ. DNA for the CDR3: TGCGCCAGCAGCCAAGACCGGGACAGCTACTATGGCTACACCTTC. This encodes CASSQDRDSYYGYTF.

This clonotype was seen many times. The chain employs TRBV7-2 and TRBJ2-1; D possibly corresponds to TRBD2 (6 bases). V was clipped by 2 bases and J by 8 bases, with 16 bases between them. CDR3 size: 15 residues. Germline V lookup: CDR1 SGHTA, CDR2 FQGNSA. The CDR3 coding sequence is TGTGCCAGCAGCTTACGCGGGAACTCCGTCGATGAGCAGTTCTTC. Translated, it gives CASSLRGNSVDEQFF.

This clonotype was recorded a few times. This chain links TRBV5-8 with TRBJ2-1; TRBD2 agrees at 9 bases. With V trimmed by 5 bases and J by 5 bases, 5 bases remained unmatched. The germline gives CDR1 SGHTS, CDR2 YDEGEE. This CDR3 is built from 14 residues. This CDR3 is CASSWAGGNNEQFF. DNA for the CDR3: TGTGCCAGCAGTTGGGCGGGAGGGAACAATGAGCAGTTCTTC.

This clonotype was observed many times. The rearrangement joins TRBV28 to TRBJ2-7, with TRBD2 matching over 7 bases. From germline, CDR1 is MDHEN and CDR2 SYDVKM. V shed 4 bases, J shed 3 bases, and the junction held 6 bases outside the gene matches. This CDR3 contains 14 residues. This CDR3 reads CASSSPSGIYEQYF. CDR3 nucleotides: TGTGCCAGCAGTTCCCCTAGCGGAATCTACGAGCAGTACTTC.

This chain connects TRBV18 to TRBJ2-7; D call uncertain. Per germline, CDR1 KGHSH and CDR2 LQKENI. Trimming stripped 3 bases from V and 3 bases from J, with 18 bases between. This CDR3 is built from 16 residues. The CDR3 loop is CASSPRPGQTVYEQYF. The CDR3 DNA sequence: TGTGCCAGCTCACCGAGGCCAGGTCAGACCGTCTACGAGCAGTACTTC. Complete variable domain (other parts from reference TRBV18 and TRBJ2-7): NAGVMQNPRHLVRRRGQEARLRCSPMKGHSHVYWYRQLPEEGLKFMVYLQKENIIDESGMPKERFSAEFPKEGPSILRIQQVVRGDSAAYFCASSPRPGQTVYEQYFGPGTRLTVT.

Ten or more counts support this clonotype. The chain carries TRBV29-1 and TRBJ2-1; 14 positions agree with TRBD2. V lost 2 bases, J lost 12 bases, and 9 bases stayed unmatched. This CDR3 is 15 amino acids long. Germline loops: CDR1 SQVTM, CDR2 ANQGSEA. The CDR3 region is CSVERTSGRTGVQFF. The CDR3 DNA reads TGCAGCGTTGAACGGACTAGCGGGAGGACGGGGGTGCAGTTCTTC.

This clonotype was seen ten or more times. The chain is built from TRBV15 and TRBJ1-2, with unresolved D. The CDR3 runs to 16 residues. The germline V gene encodes CDR1 LNHNV and CDR2 YYDKDF (reference sequence). V was clipped by 0 bases and J by 0 bases, with 11 bases between them. CDR3: CATSRDSGTANYGYTF. The CDR3 coding sequence is TGTGCCACCAGCAGAGATTCGGGAACGGCTAACTATGGCTACACCTTC.

Only a few counts were recorded for this clonotype. The rearrangement joins TRBV23-1 to TRBJ2-7, with D tentatively TRBD1 (6 bases). TRBV23-1 is labeled an ORF, and its function is uncertain. This CDR3 spans 15 amino acids. V was shortened by 6 bases and J by 0 bases, with 15 bases between the two germline ends. DNA of the CDR3: TGCGCCAGCAGACGAATGGACAGAAGCTCCTACGAGCAGTACTTC. The encoded protein is CASRRMDRSSYEQYF.

This clonotype was counted ten times or more. The CDR3 protein is CSVVGSAEAFF. CDR3 coding DNA: TGCAGCGTTGTAGGGAGTGCTGAAGCTTTCTTT. The chain employs TRBV29-1 and TRBJ1-1, with D unresolved. This CDR3 spans 11 amino acids. The germline V and J ends were trimmed by 4 bases and 6 bases, with 9 bases remaining between them. The germline V gene has CDR1 SQVTM and CDR2 ANQGSEA.

This clonotype was picked up many times. The rearrangement uses TRBV2 and TRBJ1-2; D remains ambiguous. This CDR3 is built from 12 residues. Per the germline V gene, CDR1 is SNHLY and CDR2 is FYNNEI. V was cut by 2 bases and J by 7 bases, with 8 bases left in between. CDR3 bases: TGTGCCAGCAGTGAAAATTCGCTTGGCTACACCTTC. It is translated as CASSENSLGYTF.

This chain connects TRBV15 to TRBJ2-1; 7 bases map to TRBD1. Germline CDR1 and CDR2: LNHNV and YYDKDF (reference sequence). The CDR3 covers 15 residues. V lost 2 bases and J lost 4; bases outside the gene matches: 5. Here the CDR3 reads CATSRSGGPYNEQFF. The DNA for the CDR3 is TGTGCCACCAGCAGATCAGGGGGACCGTACAATGAGCAGTTCTTC.

There are many counts of this clonotype. The chain couples TRBV7-9 to TRBJ2-4; maybe TRBD1 (6 bases). The CDR3 has 13 residues. The V gene's germline CDR1 is SEHNR and CDR2 FQNEAQ (reference sequence). V was cut by 4 bases and J by 8 bases, with 12 bases left in between. CDR3 sequence: CASSSQGWDIQYF. The CDR3 DNA reads TGTGCCAGCAGCTCCCAGGGGTGGGACATTCAGTACTTC.

V and J are TRBV7-2 and TRBJ2-5, with D possibly TRBD2 on 7 matching bases. Trimming left V 4 bases short and J 4 bases short, with 13 bases between. Per the germline V gene, CDR1 is SGHTA and CDR2 is FQGNSA. The CDR3 sequence is 14 residues long. The CDR3 loop is CASSSRGRGETQYF. For the CDR3, the DNA is TGTGCCAGCAGCTCTAGGGGGAGGGGAGAGACCCAGTACTTC.

This clonotype appeared many times. This CDR3 reads CASKAGGTTGELFF. CDR3 coding DNA: TGTGCCAGCAAGGCAGGGGGTACGACCGGGGAGCTGTTTTTT. The chain carries TRBV7-7 and TRBJ2-2; 7 bases are a match to TRBD1. Trimming cost V 7 bases and J 5 bases; bases outside gene matches: 7. Germline V gene data show CDR1 as SSHAT and CDR2 as FNYEAQ (reference sequence). The CDR3 totals 14 residues.

This clonotype occurred many times. This chain joins TRBV11-2 and TRBJ1-1; D unclear. Germline-derived CDR1 and CDR2 are SGHAT and FQNNGV. The V end lost 5 bases, the J end lost 2 bases, and 12 bases lay between the germline ends. The CDR3 runs 14 residues. The CDR3 DNA follows: TGTGCCAGCAGCCGCCTGGGATTTAACACTGAAGCTTTCTTT. Its protein is CASSRLGFNTEAFF.